These 29 T cell receptor beta chains came from one sample sequenced in a study of cytomegalovirus exposure and HLA in healthy donors. A multiplex PCR was run with 60 Vbeta primers and 13 Jbeta primers. The assay was immunoSEQ multiplex PCR, and TCRdb's table has in-frame clones only and misses some. In the table there are around 200,000 clones, 85% of which are singletons. The sample comprised PBMCs. Every receptor here comes from a woman aged 45-65 years in good health and CMV-seronegative.

The J gene is TRBJ2-7, the V gene TRBV11-3; no firm D call. Germline V lookup: CDR1 SGHNT, CDR2 YENEEA. CDR3 length equals 12 residues. The V end lost 2 bases, the J end lost 6 bases, and 8 bases lay between the germline ends. Here the CDR3 DNA reads TGTGCCAGCAGCTTACATGGAGCCGAGCAGTACTTC. This encodes CASSLHGAEQYF. Full variable domain (rest looked up from reference TRBV11-3 and TRBJ2-7): EAGVVQSPRYKIIEKKQPVAFWCNPISGHNTLYWYLQNLGQGPELLIRYENEEAVDDSQLPKDRFSAERLKGVDSTLKIQPAELGDSAVYLCASSLHGAEQYFGPGTRLTVT.

This clone has just one count. The V call is TRBV11-2, the J call TRBJ1-1, with 9 bases fitting TRBD1. The CDR3 sequence is 14 residues long. Germline CDR1 SGHAT, CDR2 FQNNGV. The J segment lost 7 bases and the V segment lost 4 bases, leaving 7 bases of the junction unmatched. DNA for the CDR3: TGTGCCAGCAGCTCCGGGACAGGGTTCGTTGAAGCTTTCTTT. As protein: CASSSGTGFVEAFF.

Here the CDR3 DNA reads TGTGCCAGCAGCTTAGCTTCTAGCGGGAGGCATGAGCAGTTCTTC. The encoded protein is CASSLASSGRHEQFF. V and J are TRBV7-2 and TRBJ2-1; 11 bases agree with TRBD2. V shed 0 bases, J shed 8 bases, and the junction held 3 bases outside the gene matches. Germline CDR1 SGHTA, CDR2 FQGNSA. This CDR3 contains 15 residues.

A note on this clone: This CDR3 fails to terminate in the conserved phenylalanine or tryptophan, so it likely reflects a read error. Because the CDR3's place on the DNA is in doubt, the DNA is left out and the CDR3 is given as listed by TCRdb. This chain links TRBV18 with TRBJ2-6; TRBD1, the D gene given by the table, was not confirmed from the DNA. With termini counted, the CDR3 has 12 amino acids. CDR1 is KGHSH and CDR2 is LQKENI in the germline V gene. The chain's CDR3 is CASSPLGQGSCV.

In its sample, this clone was seen a few times. The rearrangement uses TRBV7-2 and TRBJ2-5, with TRBD2 identical over 8 bases. Germline V gene lookup returns CDR1 SGHTA and CDR2 FQGNSA. The CDR3 loop spans 14 amino acids. Trimming took 7 bases from V and 4 from J; bases not matched to a gene: 8. The CDR3, as DNA: TGTGCCAGCACCCTGAGGCTAGCGGGAGAGACCCAGTACTTC. Translation gives CASTLRLAGETQYF.

The chain has TRBV7-2 and TRBJ2-3, with D tentatively TRBD2 (5 bases). CDR3 length: 14 amino acids. V lost 5 bases and J 2 bases, leaving 11 bases between the germline ends. CDR1 SGHTA and CDR2 FQGNSA come from the germline V gene. The CDR3: CASSPGLNTDTQYF. CDR3 coding DNA: TGTGCCAGCAGCCCCGGACTGAACACAGATACGCAGTATTTT.

This clone was observed a handful of times. V gene TRBV10-3 combines with J gene TRBJ1-3, with 7 bases lining up with TRBD1. The CDR3 runs 15 residues. Germline trimming cut 0 bases from V and 5 bases from J; bases unmatched to any gene: 4. Germline V gene lookup returns CDR1 ENHRY and CDR2 SYGVKD. CDR3 loop: CAISESQGGRNTIYF. The CDR3 nucleotides are TGTGCCATCAGTGAGTCGCAGGGGGGAAGAAACACCATATATTTT.

This clone appeared once. The chain has TRBV18 and TRBJ2-2, with 8 bases that match TRBD2. The junction had 9 bases not matched to a gene; V was cut back by 6 bases and J by 0 bases. The CDR3 spans 17 residues. Germline CDR1 and CDR2: KGHSH and LQKENI. As DNA, the CDR3 is TGTGCCAGCTCTGCCGACCTAGCGGGTCCGAACACCGGGGAGCTGTTTTTT. It codes for CASSADLAGPNTGELFF.

The chain uses TRBV5-1 and TRBJ1-2; TRBD1 matches 7 bases. CDR3 size: 18 residues. V lost 1 base to trimming and J lost 6 bases; unmatched junction nucleotides: 18. From germline, CDR1 is SGHRS and CDR2 YFSETQ. The DNA for the CDR3 is TGCGCCAGCAGCTTGAATTCCGTACTCGACAGGGCTTCCCATGGCTACACCTTC. This codes for CASSLNSVLDRASHGYTF.

This clone showed up just once. This chain connects TRBV23-1 to TRBJ2-1, with 11 bases matching TRBD2. TRBV23-1 is an ORF; its function is uncertain. The CDR3 contains 18 residues. The V gene end was trimmed by 0 bases and the J gene end by 4 bases; junction bases not matched to a gene: 8. Written as DNA, the CDR3 is TGCGCCAGCAGTCAATCGCGAGAGGGACTAGCGGATTACAATGAGCAGTTCTTC. Its translation: CASSQSREGLADYNEQFF.

This chain links TRBV5-1 with TRBJ1-6; D ambiguous. The CDR3 totals 15 residues. V was clipped by 4 bases and J by 7 bases, with 15 bases between them. Germline V CDR1 and CDR2: SGHRS, YFSETQ. CDR3 bases: TGCGCCAGCAGCCGGGAGGGCAATCGGAATTCACCCCTCCACTTT. Translating it yields CASSREGNRNSPLHF.

The chain combines TRBV28 with TRBJ1-2; D ambiguous. V lost 7 bases, J lost 0 bases, and 12 bases lay in between. CDR1 is MDHEN and CDR2 is SYDVKM in the germline V gene. This CDR3 region has 14 residues. CDR3 protein: CASNQVAANYGYTF. CDR3 nucleotides: TGTGCCAGCAACCAAGTAGCAGCTAACTATGGCTACACCTTC.

The table lists this clone with a few counts. Here the CDR3 DNA reads TGCAGCGCTGGACAGGGGAATCAGCCCCAGCATTTT. It is translated as CSAGQGNQPQHF. The chain couples TRBV29-1 to TRBJ1-5, with 9 bases identical to TRBD1. V lost 7 bases, J lost 4 bases, and 2 bases stayed unmatched. The CDR3 sequence is 12 residues long. CDR1 SQVTM and CDR2 ANQGSEA come from the germline V gene.

J is TRBJ2-5 and V is TRBV19, with 13 bases identical to TRBD2. J lost 4 bases, V lost 4 bases, and 3 bases had no gene match. The CDR3 covers 15 residues. CDR1 and CDR2 (germline): LNHDA, SQIVND (reference sequence). This chain's CDR3 is CASSNGLAGVETQYF. CDR3 sequence (DNA): TGTGCCAGTAGTAACGGACTAGCGGGAGTAGAGACCCAGTACTTC.

The chain couples TRBV2 to TRBJ1-1, with D unclear. V lost 1 base and J 2 bases, leaving 11 bases between the germline ends. This CDR3 is built from 15 residues. CDR1 is SNHLY, CDR2 FYNNEI, per germline. The chain's CDR3 is CASSEVTGRNTEAFF. CDR3 nucleotides: TGTGCCAGCAGTGAAGTGACCGGGAGAAACACTGAAGCTTTCTTT.

This chain joins TRBV28 and TRBJ2-1; 9 bases are shared with TRBD1. V shed 7 bases and J 6 bases; nucleotides not matched to a gene: 7. The CDR3 sequence is 14 residues long. CDR1 is MDHEN, CDR2 SYDVKM, per germline. CDR3 nucleotides: TGTGCCAGCAACAGGGACAGGGTGGGCAATGAGCAGTTCTTC. It encodes CASNRDRVGNEQFF.

In this sample, this clone turned up once. The chain uses TRBV7-3 and TRBJ2-1; TRBD2 agrees at 14 bases. Germline loops: CDR1 SGHTA, CDR2 FQGTGA. The CDR3 covers 16 residues. V gave up 1 base and J gave up 7 bases; unmatched junction bases: 3. CDR3 bases: TGTGCCAGCAGCTTAAACCGACTAGCGGGAGGGAATGAGCAGTTCTTC. Translated, it gives CASSLNRLAGGNEQFF.

The genes are TRBV27 and TRBJ2-2; 10 bases agree with TRBD2. CDR1 MNHEY and CDR2 SMNVEV come from the germline V gene (reference sequence). V was pared by 5 bases and J by 5 bases, with 5 bases of the junction left unmatched. The CDR3 has 15 amino acids. The CDR3 is CASSPSGSGTGELFF. CDR3 coding DNA: TGTGCCAGCAGTCCTAGCGGGAGTGGGACCGGGGAGCTGTTTTTT.

The chain recombines TRBV19 with TRBJ2-7; a possible D gene is TRBD1 (6 bases). CDR1 LNHDA and CDR2 SQIVND come from the germline V gene (reference sequence). The CDR3 is 14 residues long. The ends were cut back, 5 bases at V and 3 bases at J, with 14 bases in the middle. CDR3 coding DNA: TGTGCCAGTAGTCCCTGGGACACCGACTACGAGCAGTACTTC. Its protein product is CASSPWDTDYEQYF.

The V gene is TRBV28, the J gene TRBJ1-1; a possible D gene is TRBD1 (5 bases). From germline, CDR1 is MDHEN and CDR2 SYDVKM. Trimming shortened V by 3 bases and J by 8 bases, and 13 bases separated the two germline ends. The CDR3 is made up of 13 amino acids. The CDR3: CASSFSQDKEAFF. Here the CDR3 DNA reads TGTGCCAGCAGTTTTTCACAGGACAAAGAAGCTTTCTTT.

This chain connects TRBV7-2 to TRBJ1-4, with D possibly matching TRBD1 (6 bases). The CDR3 length is 14 residues. Trimming took 3 bases from V and 4 from J, leaving 9 bases between them. Germline assignment: CDR1 SGHTA and CDR2 FQGNSA. The CDR3 reads CASSFDRINEKLFF. The CDR3 nucleotides read TGTGCCAGCAGCTTCGACAGGATTAATGAAAAACTGTTTTTT.

The V gene is TRBV28, the J gene TRBJ2-5, with D perhaps TRBD2 (5 bases). V was pared by 5 bases and J by 5 bases, with 12 bases between. Germline lookup yields CDR1 MDHEN and CDR2 SYDVKM. There are 13 residues in the CDR3. The CDR3 spells CASSPRGLETQYF. CDR3 bases: TGTGCCAGCAGTCCCCGCGGGTTGGAGACCCAGTACTTC.

This chain joins TRBV28 and TRBJ1-2, with TRBD1 identical over 7 bases. Germline V lookup: CDR1 MDHEN, CDR2 SYDVKM. The CDR3 length is 15 residues. The V and J ends lost 6 bases and 13 bases, in that order; junction bases with no gene match: 20. CDR3 in DNA: TGTGCCAGCAGGGGACAGACAGCCCCACCCCCTGGCGCCACCTTC. As protein: CASRGQTAPPPGATF.

The chain combines TRBV18 with TRBJ2-7; 14 nucleotides agree with TRBD2. The CDR3 runs 14 residues. Germline V gives CDR1 KGHSH, CDR2 LQKENI. Trimming cost V 4 bases and J 5 bases; bases outside gene matches: 1. The CDR3 sequence: CASSLGLAGDEQYF. The CDR3 region has the DNA TGTGCCAGCTCACTGGGACTAGCGGGAGACGAGCAGTACTTC.

This chain uses TRBV28 with TRBJ1-5; D is unclear. In germline, CDR1 is MDHEN, CDR2 SYDVKM. The CDR3 covers 11 residues. The V gene lost 10 bases and the J gene lost 0 bases, with 4 bases spanning the gap. DNA for the CDR3: TGTGCCACCCGTAGCAATCAGCCCCAGCATTTT. This translates into CATRSNQPQHF.

V and J are TRBV4-1 and TRBJ2-3; 11 positions agree with TRBD1. Germline V lookup: CDR1 MGHRA, CDR2 YSYEKL. There are 17 residues in the CDR3. Trimming cost V 1 base and J 2 bases; bases outside gene matches: 5. Written as DNA, the CDR3 is TGCGCCAGCAGCCAAGGGACAGGGGGCCTTAACACAGATACGCAGTATTTT. Translated, it gives CASSQGTGGLNTDTQYF.

This chain links TRBV28 with TRBJ2-7; 7 bases agree with TRBD1. This CDR3 comprises 14 residues. The J segment lost 1 base and the V segment lost 3 bases, leaving 3 bases of the junction unmatched. Germline-derived CDR1 and CDR2 are MDHEN and SYDVKM. The CDR3 bases are TGTGCCAGCAGTTTGGCGACAGGGTCCTACGAGCAGTACTTC. This codes for CASSLATGSYEQYF. Full variable domain (missing parts from reference TRBV28 and TRBJ2-7): DVKVTQSSRYLVKRTGEKVFLECVQDMDHENMFWYRQDPGLGLRLIYFSYDVKMKEKGDIPEGYSVSREKKERFSLILESASTNQTSMYLCASSLATGSYEQYFGPGTRLTVT.

The gene calls are TRBV10-3 and TRBJ2-7; possibly TRBD2 for D (6 bases). CDR1 ENHRY and CDR2 SYGVKD come from the germline V gene. With 11 bases removed from V and 0 bases from J, the gap between germline ends came to 17 bases. This CDR3 region has 14 residues. In DNA, the CDR3 is TGTGCCGTGGCCGGGACTCCATCCTCCTACGAGCAGTACTTC. It encodes CAVAGTPSSYEQYF.

This sequence joins TRBV9 and TRBJ2-2; D is perhaps TRBD1 (6 bases). With 2 bases removed from V and 7 bases from J, the gap between germline ends came to 9 bases. The length of the CDR3 is 13 residues. CDR1 and CDR2 from the germline V gene are SGDLS and YYNGEE. The CDR3 here is CASSVRGGGELFF. The CDR3, as DNA: TGTGCCAGCAGCGTCAGGGGTGGCGGGGAGCTGTTTTTT.